Listed below are T cell receptor beta chains from one sample, sequenced in a study of lymphopenia after photon versus proton radiotherapy. Assay used: immunoSEQ multiplex PCR; TCRdb lists only in-frame clones, some missing. The sample contains 40,000 or so clones, about 85% of which appear only once. Specimen: peripheral blood, collected from a patient treated with photon-based radiotherapy. These receptors originate from a man aged 35-49 years with gastric cancer. Each CDR3 is given without its conserved first and last residue.

J	V	CDR3
TRBJ2-1	TRBV7-2	ASSRSTGMNEQF
TRBJ2-7	TRBV10-3	AISEQGFEQY
TRBJ2-1	TRBV9	ASSEVYNEQF
TRBJ2-7	TRBV11-1	ASSLAGQYVPS
TRBJ2-2	TRBV28	ASSLTGGPGELF
TRBJ2-7	TRBV5-1	ASSLGQGFSYEQY
TRBJ1-5	TRBV10-3	AISAQGAGQPQH
TRBJ1-3	TRBV7-2	ASRAPGDISGNTIY
TRBJ1-3	TRBV7-6	ASSSAGHGVNTIY
TRBJ2-3	TRBV7-2	ASSLNPRSDTQY
TRBJ2-2	TRBV12-5	ASGLVTGELF
TRBJ1-6	TRBV2	ASTSDRGSNSPLH
TRBJ2-4	TRBV2	ASSGPQRGNIQY
TRBJ1-1	TRBV30	AWSVRGNEAF
TRBJ2-1	TRBV18	ASSSSVGQAAGEQF
TRBJ1-5	TRBV2	ASSGPRLGGNQPQH
TRBJ2-3	TRBV4-3	ASSQDRRDADTQY
NA	TRBV2	ASISSAGSYEQY
TRBJ1-1	TRBV18	ASSPAGDGTEAF
TRBJ2-3	TRBV5-1	ASSLRGLRGDTQY
TRBJ2-7	TRBV30	AGQSSYEQY
TRBJ2-2	TRBV10-2	ASLRGRDTGELF
TRBJ1-1	TRBV23-1	ASSHPLLCGTEAF
TRBJ1-1	TRBV5-4	ASSLGPGHFEAF
TRBJ1-5	TRBV6-1	ASSAGSRGNQPQH
TRBJ1-2	TRBV13	ASSLGRDSNYGYT
TRBJ2-3	TRBV9	ASSPPGSGGTDTQY
TRBJ1-2	TRBV5-8	ASSTPDRAGGYT
TRBJ1-3	TRBV14	ASSQGRNTIY
TRBJ1-6	TRBV6-5	ASSYGAGDSPLH
TRBJ2-7	TRBV5-4	ASSLLGTEQY
TRBJ1-5	TRBV5-6	ASSLYETVNQPQH
TRBJ2-1	TRBV4-3	ASSHEGGSYNEQF
TRBJ2-1	TRBV2	ASTRVPGSYNEQF
TRBJ1-1	TRBV27	ASSLGGTLNTEAF
TRBJ2-5	TRBV18	ASSPRQGSETQY
TRBJ1-2	TRBV9	ASSVGSRGGFGYT
TRBJ2-5	TRBV7-8	ASRTGTSGETQY
TRBJ1-2	TRBV19	ASTDDGQGAYGYT
TRBJ2-3	TRBV4-3	ASSQDPRGADTQY
TRBJ1-2	TRBV27	ASSLGQTYGYT